This T cell receptor beta chain was retrieved from a study of OX40 agonist ivuxolimab in advanced cancers. Study-wide background: Those treated in dose escalation had hepatocellular carcinoma, melanoma, renal cell cancer or head and neck cancer. Three patients had partial responses: one hepatocellular carcinoma, two cutaneous melanoma.

Concerning this clone: Its specificity is not known.

V was shortened by 5 bases and J by 2 bases, with 13 bases between the two germline ends. The germline V gene encodes CDR1 SGHTA and CDR2 FQGTGA. The CDR3 length is 15 residues. Method: immunoSEQ multiplex PCR; TCRdb's copy keeps in-frame clones and lacks some. This table holds roughly 56,000 clones, approximately 82% found once. Overall study findings and caveats: Dose levels from 0.1 to 3.0 mg/kg saw CD4+ and CD8+ blood T cells expand clonally by week 6.

This chain joins TRBV7-3 and TRBJ1-3; TRBD1 might be the D (6 bases). The sample was CD4+ or CD8+ T cells sorted from blood, taken in a trial of the OX40 agonist ivuxolimab. The receptor comes from an adult with an advanced solid tumor such as melanoma, head and neck, liver or kidney cancer. CDR3 nucleotides: TGTGCCAGCAGCCCCACCAGGGGTACTGGAAACACCATATATTTT. Translation: CASSPTRGTGNTIYF.